Given below is one TCR beta chain in context. Its antigen is still unknown. The CDR3 totals 12 residues. The V end lost 2 bases, the J end lost 15 bases, and 14 bases lay between the germline ends. The germline V gene encodes CDR1 SGHTA and CDR2 FQGNSA. Sorting based on CD45RO/CCR7/CD25/CD127/CD95/CD27 separated CD4+ naive, central memory, regulatory and stem cell-like memory cells. This sample is part of a study of beta chain features in type 1 diabetes. Across the study: All samples combined gave about 100 million sorted cells for examination.

Study-wide results and limits: Significant though moderate, a shortening of TCRB CDR3s appeared in all four CD4+ subsets of Type 1 diabetes patients.

As every portion of the isolated RNA was reverse transcribed, the sequencing read expressed TCRB transcripts. Libraries were prepared by immunoSEQ multiplex PCR; TCRdb keeps only in-frame clonotypes and omits some of them. The data show around 160,000 clones, around 50% seen once. Sequencing was carried out using Tregs from blood. This chain joins TRBV7-2 and TRBJ2-1; tentative D call: TRBD2 (7 bases). The clonotype comes from a young man in good health. Here the CDR3 reads CASSLRGGLSFF. CDR3 coding DNA: TGTGCCAGCAGCTTAAGGGGGGGACTGTCGTTCTTC.